This T cell receptor beta chain was sequenced in a study of neoadjuvant anti-PD-1 for oral cavity cancer. Turning to the study itself: Before surgery, most patients got three to four biweekly 3 mg/kg nivolumab doses. General study findings and limits: Greater tumor shrinkage accompanied bigger post-treatment sizes of preexisting clones.

This clone is a singleton in its sample. Its specificity is unknown. Indicated time point: after neoadjuvant nivolumab, at surgical resection. Looked up from germline, CDR1 is SGHRS and CDR2 is YFSETQ. The V end was cut by 1 base, the J end by 5 bases, with 16 bases between. This CDR3 comprises 16 residues. Most tumor samples had 4.8 ug input DNA in two replicates. Clones were sequenced by immunoSEQ multiplex PCR, and TCRdb holds only the in-frame ones, with some missing. The table has approximately 16,000 clones, 40% seen once; the top ten hold less than 40%. This chain connects TRBV5-1 to TRBJ1-3; D uncertain. The specimen was tumor tissue, collected after nivolumab (anti-PD-1) treatment. The source of this sequence is a person between 40 and 85 years old with oral cavity squamous cell carcinoma. CDR3: CASSLTTGIRRNTIYF. Written as DNA, the CDR3 is TGCGCCAGCAGCTTGACCACTGGTATCCGGCGAAACACCATATATTTT.